This T cell receptor beta chain was identified in a study of blood T cell repertoires in COVID-19. At the level of the study: There were acute and convalescent COVID-19 samples, and they came from the United States, Italy and Spain. T cells, B-cell-depleted T cells, or PBMCs supplied cDNA or gDNA.

As handled by the study authors: Nucleated cell counts were estimated from reference gene primer amplification. Assay used: immunoSEQ multiplex PCR; TCRdb lists only in-frame clones, some missing. V and J calls and clone size are as listed in that table; D and trimming were resolved from the DNA. Here the sample spans more than 110,000 clones, 60% to 80% being singletons. The CDR3 extends over 14 amino acids. Trimming left V 0 bases short and J 2 bases short, with 8 bases between. Per the germline V gene, CDR1 is SGHKS and CDR2 is YYEKEE (reference sequence). The genes are TRBV5-5 and TRBJ1-1; D is ambiguous. The receptor's source is a woman in her forties or fifties with active or convalescent COVID-19. Sequencing input: peripheral blood. CDR3 bases: TGTGCCAGCAGCTTGGAGGAGGGAAACACTGAAGCTTTCTTT. It is translated as CASSLEEGNTEAFF.